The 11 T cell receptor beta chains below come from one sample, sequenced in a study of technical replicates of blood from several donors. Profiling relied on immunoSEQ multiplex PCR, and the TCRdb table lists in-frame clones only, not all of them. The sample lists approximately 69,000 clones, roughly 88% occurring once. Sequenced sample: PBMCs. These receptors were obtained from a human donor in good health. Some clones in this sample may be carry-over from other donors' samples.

The CDR3 loop is CASSPPGGRGGLTGELFF. The DNA for the CDR3 is TGTGCCAGCAGCCCCCCCGGCGGGCGGGGGGGCCTCACCGGGGAGCTGTTTTTT. This sequence joins TRBV7-2 and TRBJ2-2; 9 bases match TRBD2. V lost 5 bases and J lost 4; bases outside the gene matches: 14. Per germline, CDR1 SGHTA and CDR2 FQGNSA. CDR3 size: 18 residues. The full variable domain, its missing parts supplied by reference TRBV7-2 and TRBJ2-2, is GAGVSQSPSNKVTEKGKDVELRCDPISGHTALYWYRQSLGQGLEFLIYFQGNSAPDKSGLPSDRFSAERTGGSVSTLTIQRTQQEDSAVYLCASSPPGGRGGLTGELFFGEGSRLTVL.

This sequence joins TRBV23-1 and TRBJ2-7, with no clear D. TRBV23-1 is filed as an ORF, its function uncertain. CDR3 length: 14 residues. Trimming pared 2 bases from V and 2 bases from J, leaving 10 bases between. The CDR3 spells CASSQPHDTYEQYF. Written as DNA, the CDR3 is TGCGCCAGCAGTCAACCTCATGACACCTACGAGCAGTACTTC.

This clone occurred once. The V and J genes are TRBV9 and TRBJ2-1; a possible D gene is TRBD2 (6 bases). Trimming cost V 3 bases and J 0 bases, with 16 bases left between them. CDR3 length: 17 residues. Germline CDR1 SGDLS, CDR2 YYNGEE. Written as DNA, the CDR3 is TGTGCCAGCAGCGCTGAGTATAGCGGCGGCTCCTACAATGAGCAGTTCTTC. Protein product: CASSAEYSGGSYNEQFF.

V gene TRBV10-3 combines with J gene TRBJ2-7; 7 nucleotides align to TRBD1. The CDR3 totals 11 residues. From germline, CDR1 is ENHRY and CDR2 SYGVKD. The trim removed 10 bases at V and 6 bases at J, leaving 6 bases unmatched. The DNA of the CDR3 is TGTGCCAACGGACAGGTAGGCGAGCAGTACTTC. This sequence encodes CANGQVGEQYF.

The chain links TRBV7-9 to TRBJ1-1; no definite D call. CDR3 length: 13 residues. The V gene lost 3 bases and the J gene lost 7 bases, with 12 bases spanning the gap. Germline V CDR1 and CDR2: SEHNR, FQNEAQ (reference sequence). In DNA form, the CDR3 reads TGTGCCAGCAGCTTGCTGGGAGGCGGTGAAGCTTTCTTT. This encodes CASSLLGGGEAFF. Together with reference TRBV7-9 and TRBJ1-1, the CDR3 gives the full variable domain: DTGVSQNPRHKITKRGQNVTFRCDPISEHNRLYWYRQTLGQGPEFLTYFQNEAQLEKSRLLSDRFSAERPKGSFSTLEIQRTEQGDSAMYLCASSLLGGGEAFFGQGTRLTVV.

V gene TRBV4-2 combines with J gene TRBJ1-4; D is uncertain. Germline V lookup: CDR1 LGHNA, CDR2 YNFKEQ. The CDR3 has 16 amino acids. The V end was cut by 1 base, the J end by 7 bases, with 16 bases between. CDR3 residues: CASSQVAVAVVEKLFF. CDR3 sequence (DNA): TGTGCCAGCAGCCAAGTGGCGGTTGCTGTGGTTGAAAAACTGTTTTTT.

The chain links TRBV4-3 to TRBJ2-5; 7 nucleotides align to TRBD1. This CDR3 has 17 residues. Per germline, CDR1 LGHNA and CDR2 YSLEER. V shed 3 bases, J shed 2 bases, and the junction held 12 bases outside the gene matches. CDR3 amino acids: CASSQESTGDPQETQYF. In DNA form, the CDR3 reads TGCGCCAGCAGCCAGGAATCAACAGGGGACCCTCAAGAGACCCAGTACTTC.

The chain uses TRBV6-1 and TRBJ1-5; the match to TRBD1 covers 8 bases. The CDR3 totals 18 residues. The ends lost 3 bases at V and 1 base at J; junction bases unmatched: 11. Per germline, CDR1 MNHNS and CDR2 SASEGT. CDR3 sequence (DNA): TGTGCCAGCAGTGACAACTTGGACAGGGACGAAAGCAATCAGCCCCAGCATTTT. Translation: CASSDNLDRDESNQPQHF.

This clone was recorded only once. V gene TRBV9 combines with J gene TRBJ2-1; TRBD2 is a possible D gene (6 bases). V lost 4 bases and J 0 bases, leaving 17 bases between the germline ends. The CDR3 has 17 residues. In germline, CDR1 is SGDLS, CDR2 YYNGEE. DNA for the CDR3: TGTGCCAGCAGCCCAAGACCGGGGGTGAGCTCCTACAATGAGCAGTTCTTC. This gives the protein CASSPRPGVSSYNEQFF.

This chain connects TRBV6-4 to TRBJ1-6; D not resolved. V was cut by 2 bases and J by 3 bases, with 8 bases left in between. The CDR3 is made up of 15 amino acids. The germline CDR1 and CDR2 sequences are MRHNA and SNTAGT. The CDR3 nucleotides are TGTGCCAGCAGTGACGGGCAGCACTATAATTCACCCCTCCACTTT. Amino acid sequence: CASSDGQHYNSPLHF.

The chain's CDR3 is CATSDRDRGHEQYF. The CDR3 DNA reads as TGTGCCACCTCCGACCGGGACAGGGGGCATGAGCAGTACTTC. V usage is TRBV4-2 and J usage is TRBJ2-5, with 12 positions matching TRBD1. The V gene end was trimmed by 10 bases and the J gene end by 11 bases; junction bases not matched to a gene: 14. CDR3 length equals 14 residues. The germline gives CDR1 LGHNA, CDR2 YNFKEQ.